These 23 T cell receptor beta chains came from one sample sequenced in a study of regulatory T cells. Study-level results: Hydrophobic residues at CDR3 positions 6 and 7 were enriched in conventional CD4+ T cells of CD3G-deficient patients.

Primers: 52 TRBV forward and 13 TRBJ reverse. Method: immunoSEQ multiplex PCR; TCRdb's copy keeps in-frame clones and lacks some. Of about 30,000 clones in the sample, 92% were seen once. These receptors have no known antigen. The sample comprised conventional CD4+ T cells sorted from blood. The receptors come from a person between 18 and 35 years old with CD3G deficiency.

The V gene is TRBV11-2, the J gene TRBJ2-7; a possible D gene is TRBD2 (6 bases). V lost 0 bases, J lost 7 bases, and 10 bases lay in between. Looked up from germline, CDR1 is SGHAT and CDR2 is FQNNGV. The CDR3 contains 13 residues. CDR3 DNA sequence: TGTGCCAGCAGCTTAGAATGGGCGGGAGAGCAGTACTTC. This gives the protein CASSLEWAGEQYF.

CDR3 loop: CASSLGDRERETQYF. In DNA form, the CDR3 reads TGCGCCAGCAGCTTGGGGGATCGGGAGAGGGAGACCCAGTACTTC. The J gene is TRBJ2-5, the V gene TRBV5-1; tentative D call: TRBD2 (6 bases). Trimming pared 0 bases from V and 5 bases from J, leaving 14 bases between. The CDR3 extends over 15 amino acids. Germline CDR1 and CDR2: SGHRS and YFSETQ.

The J gene is TRBJ1-1, the V gene TRBV7-2, with no clear D. V shed 2 bases and J shed 1 base, with 14 bases lying between them. The CDR3 is 16 residues long. Per germline, CDR1 SGHTA and CDR2 FQGNSA. The CDR3 sequence: CASSLISGRQNTEAFF. The CDR3, as DNA: TGTGCCAGCAGCTTAATTTCGGGCAGGCAGAACACTGAAGCTTTCTTT.

The V gene is TRBV6-1, the J gene TRBJ2-7, with a possible D match to TRBD2 (5 bases). Germline V gene lookup returns CDR1 MNHNS and CDR2 SASEGT. This CDR3 region has 13 residues. Trimming pared 4 bases from V and 6 bases from J, leaving 13 bases between. CDR3 nucleotides: TGTGCCAGCAGTGTACTAGGAGGAAGCGAGCAGTACTTC. It codes for CASSVLGGSEQYF.

With respect to this clone: Additional DNA sequences in this sample encode the identical CDR3. This rearrangement joins TRBV28 to TRBJ2-7; D is undetermined. Germline lookup yields CDR1 MDHEN and CDR2 SYDVKM. The CDR3 consists of 11 residues. Trimming cost V 6 bases and J 2 bases, with 5 bases left between them. The CDR3 is CASSSPYEQYF. The CDR3 nucleotides read TGTGCCAGCAGCTCCCCCTACGAGCAGTACTTC.

V is TRBV7-9 and J is TRBJ1-2, with D perhaps matching TRBD1 (6 bases). The CDR3 runs to 16 residues. Trimming took off 0 bases at V and 1 base at J, with 12 bases between the two ends. Germline V lookup: CDR1 SEHNR, CDR2 FQNEAQ (reference sequence). The CDR3, as DNA: TGTGCCAGCAGCTTAGCGGGGCAGGGGAGTAACTATGGCTACACCTTC. Translating it yields CASSLAGQGSNYGYTF.

This clone was found a few times. The chain couples TRBV25-1 to TRBJ1-5; TRBD1 matches 8 bases. The CDR3 contains 14 residues. Germline loops: CDR1 MGHDK, CDR2 SYGVNS. V lost 6 bases and J lost 6; bases outside the gene matches: 7. The CDR3 DNA sequence: TGTGCCAGCAGCCTAGGGACAGGTAGTCAGCCCCAGCATTTT. Protein product: CASSLGTGSQPQHF.

The V call is TRBV10-3, the J call TRBJ2-7; unclear D gene. Germline values: CDR1 ENHRY, CDR2 SYGVKD. The ends were cut back, 0 bases at V and 4 bases at J, with 7 bases in the middle. This CDR3 spans 13 amino acids. The CDR3 sequence is CAISESSMYEQYF. The CDR3 coding sequence is TGTGCCATCAGTGAGTCAAGTATGTACGAGCAGTACTTC.

The chain couples TRBV7-8 to TRBJ2-5; 11 bases fit TRBD1. J was trimmed by 4 bases and V by 2 bases; bases with no gene match: 3. CDR1 is SGHVS and CDR2 is FQNEAQ in the germline V gene. The CDR3 is 15 amino acids. The CDR3 here is CASSLTGTGGETQYF. DNA of the CDR3: TGTGCCAGCAGCTTAACAGGGACAGGGGGAGAGACCCAGTACTTC.

The chain recombines TRBV11-2 with TRBJ2-2; 7 bases align to TRBD1. Germline trimming cut 5 bases from V and 2 bases from J; bases unmatched to any gene: 5. The CDR3 is 15 residues long. Germline CDR1 is SGHAT and CDR2 is FQNNGV. CDR3 protein: CASSKGTANTGELFF. The CDR3 DNA sequence: TGTGCCAGCAGCAAGGGGACAGCCAACACCGGGGAGCTGTTTTTT. Using reference TRBV11-2 and TRBJ2-2 for the parts outside the CDR3, the full variable domain is EAGVAQSPRYKIIEKRQSVAFWCNPISGHATLYWYQQILGQGPKLLIQFQNNGVVDDSQLPKDRFSAERLKGVDSTLKIQPAKLEDSAVYLCASSKGTANTGELFFGEGSRLTVL.

J is TRBJ2-5 and V is TRBV5-6; TRBD1 or TRBD2 may be the D gene (6 bases each). CDR1 SGHDT and CDR2 YYEEEE come from the germline V gene. This CDR3 is built from 15 residues. The V gene lost 4 bases and the J gene lost 2 bases, with 15 bases spanning the gap. The CDR3 nucleotides are TGTGCCAGCAGCCCGACAGGACTACTTCAAGAGACCCAGTACTTC. Translated: CASSPTGLLQETQYF.

The chain joins TRBV5-1 to TRBJ2-3, with D possibly matching TRBD2 (6 bases). Germline CDR1 and CDR2: SGHRS and YFSETQ. V dropped 6 bases and J dropped 3 bases, with 17 bases sitting between them. The CDR3 spans 15 residues. The CDR3 region is CASTTDGTSTDTQYF. Here the CDR3 DNA reads TGCGCCAGCACCACCGACGGGACTTCTACAGATACGCAGTATTTT.

The CDR3 spells CASSRQGAGISNTEAFF. Written as DNA, the CDR3 is TGTGCCAGTAGTAGACAGGGGGCCGGGATATCGAACACTGAAGCTTTCTTT. V is TRBV19 and J is TRBJ1-1, with 10 bases that match TRBD1. The germline V gene encodes CDR1 LNHDA and CDR2 SQIVND (reference sequence). The CDR3 extends over 17 amino acids. With 4 bases clipped from V and 1 base from J, the junction kept 9 bases outside the gene matches.

V gene TRBV19 combines with J gene TRBJ1-1; TRBD1 agrees at 9 bases. The CDR3 length is 13 residues. V trimming: 3 bases; J trimming: 7 bases; junction bases outside the gene matches: 3. The V gene's germline CDR1 is LNHDA and CDR2 SQIVND (reference sequence). The CDR3 region has the DNA TGTGCCAGTAGTATTGGGACAGGGCGTGAAGCTTTCTTT. It encodes CASSIGTGREAFF.

This clone was seen once. The chain recombines TRBV18 with TRBJ2-3; D gene uncertain. The germline V gene has CDR1 KGHSH and CDR2 LQKENI. The CDR3 has 15 amino acids. V dropped 6 bases and J dropped 4 bases, with 17 bases sitting between them. CDR3 amino acids: CASSPTGDRSDTQYF. As DNA, the CDR3 is TGTGCCAGCTCCCCGACTGGTGATCGGTCAGATACGCAGTATTTT.

The CDR3 is CASSDRVGIYGYTF. DNA of the CDR3: TGTGCCAGCAGTGACAGGGTTGGGATCTATGGCTACACCTTC. The chain joins TRBV6-1 to TRBJ1-2; D may be TRBD1 (5 bases). Trimming took 3 bases from V and 4 from J, leaving 12 bases between them. Germline loops: CDR1 MNHNS, CDR2 SASEGT. The CDR3 covers 14 residues.

This chain uses TRBV6-5 with TRBJ1-6; the D gene is possibly TRBD1 (5 bases). Germline V gives CDR1 MNHEY, CDR2 SVGAGI. This CDR3 is built from 12 residues. The V end lost 2 bases, the J end lost 14 bases, and 10 bases lay between the germline ends. The DNA of the CDR3 is TGTGCCAGCAGTTACGGGGGGGGGTCCCTCCACTTT. This codes for CASSYGGGSLHF.

In nucleotides, the CDR3 is TGTGCCAGCAGCCGAGAAGTTCGAGAGACCCAGTACTTC. Encoded protein: CASSREVRETQYF. The chain employs TRBV7-2 and TRBJ2-5, with D unclear. V gave up 5 bases and J gave up 4 bases, with 11 bases separating them. Germline V gene lookup returns CDR1 SGHTA and CDR2 FQGNSA. This CDR3 is built from 13 residues.

This clone was picked up one time. In DNA form, the CDR3 reads TGCGCCAGCAGTTTCGGGACAGATTACGAGCAGTACTTC. This gives the protein CASSFGTDYEQYF. This chain links TRBV5-1 with TRBJ2-7, with 7 bases that match TRBD1. The CDR3 has 13 amino acids. Losses at the gene ends were 5 bases for V and 4 bases for J; bases not matched to a gene: 6. Germline CDR1 reads SGHRS; CDR2 reads YFSETQ.

This chain links TRBV5-4 with TRBJ2-1, with D perhaps being TRBD1 or TRBD2 (6 bases each). V lost 3 bases and J lost 10, with 26 bases in between. The CDR3 covers 17 residues. Germline V CDR1 and CDR2: SGHNT, YYREEE (reference sequence). DNA of the CDR3: TGTGCCAGCAGCTCCTCGTGGGGGGCGGGCCCATACCGGGAGCAGTTCTTC. This encodes CASSSSWGAGPYREQFF. Based on the CDR3 plus reference TRBV5-4 and TRBJ2-1, the full variable domain is ETGVTQSPTHLIKTRGQQVTLRCSSQSGHNTVSWYQQALGQGPQFIFQYYREEENGRGNFPPRFSGLQFPNYSSELNVNALELDDSALYLCASSSSWGAGPYREQFFGPGTRLTVL.

The J gene is TRBJ2-2, the V gene TRBV6-1; TRBD1 is a possible D gene (6 bases). This CDR3 has 15 residues. The germline V gene has CDR1 MNHNS and CDR2 SASEGT. Between the trimmed V and J ends, which lost 6 bases and 1 base, there was a span of 12 bases. CDR3: CASSSLRGNTGELFF. The CDR3 DNA follows: TGTGCCAGCAGCAGTCTCAGGGGGAACACCGGGGAGCTGTTTTTT.

The chain joins TRBV30 to TRBJ2-2, with 7 positions matching TRBD2. The CDR3 runs to 19 residues. The V segment lost 0 bases and the J segment 3 bases; nucleotides outside the gene matches: 16. Germline assignment: CDR1 GTSNPN and CDR2 SVGIG (reference sequence). CDR3 nucleotides: TGTGCCTGGAGTGTAGGGACGGGACTAAGCGGGACCCACACCGGGGAGCTGTTTTTT. This encodes CAWSVGTGLSGTHTGELFF.

This chain uses TRBV18 with TRBJ2-7; TRBD2 might be the D (5 bases). Trimming took off 2 bases at V and 2 bases at J, with 10 bases between the two ends. This CDR3 has 14 amino acids. Germline V lookup: CDR1 KGHSH, CDR2 LQKENI. The CDR3, as DNA: TGTGCCAGCTCACCAGCGGGCTTTCCCTACGAGCAGTACTTC. The encoded protein is CASSPAGFPYEQYF.